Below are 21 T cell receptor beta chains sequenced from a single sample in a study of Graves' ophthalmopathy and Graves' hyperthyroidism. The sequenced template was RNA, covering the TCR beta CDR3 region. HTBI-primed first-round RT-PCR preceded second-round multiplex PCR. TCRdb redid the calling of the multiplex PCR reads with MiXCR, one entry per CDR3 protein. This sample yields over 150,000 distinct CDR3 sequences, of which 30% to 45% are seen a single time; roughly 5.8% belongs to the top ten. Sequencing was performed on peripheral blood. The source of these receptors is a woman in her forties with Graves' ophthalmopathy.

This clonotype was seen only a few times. The CDR3, as DNA: TGTGCCAGCAGTCTGACTAGCGGGAGGGTCTACGAGCAGTACTTC. Translating it yields CASSLTSGRVYEQYF. The chain couples TRBV28 to TRBJ2-7; 14 bases align to TRBD2. J gave up 3 bases and V 5 bases, and 3 bases lay outside the gene matches. This CDR3 comprises 15 residues. The germline CDR1 and CDR2 sequences are MDHEN and SYDVKM.

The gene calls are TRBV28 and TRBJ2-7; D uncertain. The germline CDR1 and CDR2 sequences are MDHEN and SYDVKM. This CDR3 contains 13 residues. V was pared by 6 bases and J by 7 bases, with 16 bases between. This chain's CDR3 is CASSPGRVGEQYF. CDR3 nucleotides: TGTGCCAGCAGCCCGGGTCGGGTAGGTGAGCAGTACTTC.

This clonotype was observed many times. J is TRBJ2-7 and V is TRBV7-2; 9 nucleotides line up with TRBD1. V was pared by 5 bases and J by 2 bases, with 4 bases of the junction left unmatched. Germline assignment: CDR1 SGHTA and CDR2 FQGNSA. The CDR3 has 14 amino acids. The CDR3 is CASSPDRGAYEQYF. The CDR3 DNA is TGTGCCAGCAGCCCGGACAGGGGCGCCTACGAGCAGTACTTC.

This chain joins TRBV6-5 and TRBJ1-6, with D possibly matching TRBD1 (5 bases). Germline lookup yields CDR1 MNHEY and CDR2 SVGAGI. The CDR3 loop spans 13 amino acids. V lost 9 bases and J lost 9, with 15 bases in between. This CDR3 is CARKGSRCSPLHF. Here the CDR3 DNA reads TGTGCCAGGAAGGGGTCTAGGTGTTCACCCCTCCACTTT.

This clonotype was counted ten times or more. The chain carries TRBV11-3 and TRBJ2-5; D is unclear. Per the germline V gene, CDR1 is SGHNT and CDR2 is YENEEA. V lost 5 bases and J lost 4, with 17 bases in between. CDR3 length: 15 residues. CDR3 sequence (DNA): TGTGCCAGCAGCCCGTGGATTTCGAGCCCAGAGACCCAGTACTTC. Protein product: CASSPWISSPETQYF.

Here the CDR3 reads CASSLHMEDEQYF. CDR3 coding DNA: TGTGCCAGCAGTTTGCACATGGAGGACGAGCAGTACTTC. The rearrangement uses TRBV12-3 or TRBV12-4 and TRBJ2-7, with TRBD2 as a possible D gene (5 bases). The germline V and J ends were trimmed by 3 bases and 5 bases, with 11 bases remaining between them. This CDR3 contains 13 residues.

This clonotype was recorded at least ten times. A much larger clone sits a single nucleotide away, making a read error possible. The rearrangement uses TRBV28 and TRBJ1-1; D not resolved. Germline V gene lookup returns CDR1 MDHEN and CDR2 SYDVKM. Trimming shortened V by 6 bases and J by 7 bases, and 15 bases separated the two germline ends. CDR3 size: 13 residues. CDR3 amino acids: CASRERGLGEAFF. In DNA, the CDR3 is TGTGCCAGCAGAGAACGGGGTTTGGGTGAAGCTTTCTTT. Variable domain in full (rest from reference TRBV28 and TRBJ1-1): DVKVTQSSRYLVKRTGEKVFLECVQDMDHENMFWYRQDPGLGLRLIYFSYDVKMKEKGDIPEGYSVSREKKERFSLILESASTNQTSMYLCASRERGLGEAFFGQGTRLTVV.

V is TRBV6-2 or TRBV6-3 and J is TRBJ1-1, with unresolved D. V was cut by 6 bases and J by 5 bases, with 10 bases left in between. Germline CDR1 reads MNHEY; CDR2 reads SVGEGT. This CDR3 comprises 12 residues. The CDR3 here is CASSNPGTEAFF. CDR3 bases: TGTGCCAGCAGCAACCCCGGGACTGAAGCTTTCTTT.

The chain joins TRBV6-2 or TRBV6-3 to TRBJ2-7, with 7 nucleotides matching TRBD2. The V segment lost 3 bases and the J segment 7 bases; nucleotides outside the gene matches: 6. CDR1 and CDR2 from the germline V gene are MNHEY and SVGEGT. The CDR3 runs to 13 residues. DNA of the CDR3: TGTGCCAGCAGTTATGCGGGAGTGGGGGAGCAGTACTTC. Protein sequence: CASSYAGVGEQYF.

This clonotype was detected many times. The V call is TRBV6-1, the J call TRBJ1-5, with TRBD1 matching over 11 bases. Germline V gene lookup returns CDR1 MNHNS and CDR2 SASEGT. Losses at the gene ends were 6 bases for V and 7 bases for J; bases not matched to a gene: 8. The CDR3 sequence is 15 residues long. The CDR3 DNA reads TGTGCCAGCAGATCTGGACAGGGGGCTTGGCAGCCCCAGCATTTT. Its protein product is CASRSGQGAWQPQHF.

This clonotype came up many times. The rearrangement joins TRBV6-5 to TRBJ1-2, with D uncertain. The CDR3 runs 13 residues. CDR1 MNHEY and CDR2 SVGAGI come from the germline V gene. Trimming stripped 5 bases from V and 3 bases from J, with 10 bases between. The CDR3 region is CASSRDHYYGYTF. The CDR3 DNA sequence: TGTGCCAGCAGTCGCGACCATTACTATGGCTACACCTTC.

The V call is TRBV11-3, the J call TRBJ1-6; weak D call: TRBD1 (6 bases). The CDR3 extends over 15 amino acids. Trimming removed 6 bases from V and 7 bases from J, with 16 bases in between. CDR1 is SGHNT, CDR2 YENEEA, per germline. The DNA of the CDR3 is TGTGCCAGCAGGCCCGGGGGGCAGGGGAATTCACCCCTCCACTTT. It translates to CASRPGGQGNSPLHF.

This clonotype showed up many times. The CDR3 region has the DNA TGCGCCAGCAGCGTCCGGGACAACTCCTACGAGCAGTACTTC. Protein sequence: CASSVRDNSYEQYF. This chain joins TRBV5-1 and TRBJ2-7; tentatively, D is TRBD1 (6 bases). The V end lost 4 bases, the J end lost 0 bases, and 11 bases lay between the germline ends. CDR3 length equals 14 residues. Per the germline V gene, CDR1 is SGHRS and CDR2 is YFSETQ.

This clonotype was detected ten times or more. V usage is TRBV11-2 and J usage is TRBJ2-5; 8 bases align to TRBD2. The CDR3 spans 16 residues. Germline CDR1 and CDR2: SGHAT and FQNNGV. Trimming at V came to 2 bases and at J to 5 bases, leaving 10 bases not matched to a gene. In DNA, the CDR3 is TGTGCCAGCAGCTTATTTCCCGCGGGAGGATGGGAGACCCAGTACTTC. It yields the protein CASSLFPAGGWETQYF.

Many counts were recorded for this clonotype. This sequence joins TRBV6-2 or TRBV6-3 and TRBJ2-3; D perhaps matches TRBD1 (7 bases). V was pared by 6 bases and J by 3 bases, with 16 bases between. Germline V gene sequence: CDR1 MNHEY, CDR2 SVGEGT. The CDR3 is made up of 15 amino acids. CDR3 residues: CASRTTGRMTDTQYF. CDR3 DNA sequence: TGTGCCAGCAGGACGACAGGGAGGATGACAGATACGCAGTATTTT.

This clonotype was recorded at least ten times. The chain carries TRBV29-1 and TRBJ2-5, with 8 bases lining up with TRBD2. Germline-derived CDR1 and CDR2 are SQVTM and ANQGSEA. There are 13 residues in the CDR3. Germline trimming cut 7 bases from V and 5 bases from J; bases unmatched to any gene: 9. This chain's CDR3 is CSAGGGALETQYF. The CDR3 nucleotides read TGCAGCGCCGGGGGGGGCGCCTTGGAGACCCAGTACTTC.

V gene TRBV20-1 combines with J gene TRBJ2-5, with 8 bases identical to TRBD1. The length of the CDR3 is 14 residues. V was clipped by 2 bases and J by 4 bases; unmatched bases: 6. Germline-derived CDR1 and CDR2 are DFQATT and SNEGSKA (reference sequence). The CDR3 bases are TGCAGTGCTAGACGGCAGGGGGCAGGAGAGACCCAGTACTTC. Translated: CSARRQGAGETQYF.

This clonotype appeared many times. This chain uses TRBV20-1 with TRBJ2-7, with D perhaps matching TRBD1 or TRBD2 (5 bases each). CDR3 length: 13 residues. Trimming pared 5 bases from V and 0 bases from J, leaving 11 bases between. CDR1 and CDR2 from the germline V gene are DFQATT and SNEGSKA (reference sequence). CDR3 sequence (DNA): TGCAGTGCTGAGGGGCGTCTCTCCTACGAGCAGTACTTC. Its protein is CSAEGRLSYEQYF.

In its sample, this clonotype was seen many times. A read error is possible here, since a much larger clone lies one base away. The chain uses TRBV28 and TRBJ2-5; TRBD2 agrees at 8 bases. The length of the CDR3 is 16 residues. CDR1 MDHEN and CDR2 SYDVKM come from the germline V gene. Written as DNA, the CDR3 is TGTGCCAGCAGTCTCCCCCGGAGCGGGGGATTGGAGACCCAGTGCTTC. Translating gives CASSLPRSGGLETQCF.

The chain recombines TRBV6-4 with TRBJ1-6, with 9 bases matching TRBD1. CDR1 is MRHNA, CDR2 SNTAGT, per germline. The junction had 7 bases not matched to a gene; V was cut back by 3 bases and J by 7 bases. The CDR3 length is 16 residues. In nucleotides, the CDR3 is TGTGCCAGCAGTGAGGGGAACAGGGGGCTGAATTCACCCCTCCACTTT. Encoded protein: CASSEGNRGLNSPLHF.

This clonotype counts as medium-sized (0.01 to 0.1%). The CDR3 loop reads CASSFDAATKQYF. The DNA for the CDR3 is TGTGCCAGCAGTTTCGATGCAGCAACGAAGCAGTACTTC. The chain carries TRBV12-3 or TRBV12-4 and TRBJ2-7; D is undetermined. CDR3 length: 13 residues. With 3 bases removed from V and 8 bases from J, the gap between germline ends came to 14 bases.